Listed below are T cell receptor beta chains from one sample, sequenced in a study of graft-versus-host responses after intestinal transplantation. Here immunoSEQ multiplex PCR was the method, and the copy in TCRdb shows in-frame clones only, minus some. The table lists tens of thousands of clones, around 90% of them singletons. These receptors' targets are unknown. The specimen was unstimulated CD8+ T cells sorted from spleen or lymph node cells, collected before intestinal transplant. The receptors shown here come from a human donor who received an intestinal transplant. CDR3s include the opening cysteine and the closing phenylalanine or tryptophan. A D gene is named only where the DNA matches it firmly. The listing skips clone size in some rows; elsewhere it reads once, few, many or a size class.

TRBJ2-3	.	TRBD2	TRBV19	CASSRSGGVTDTQYF	TGTGCCAGTAGTAGGAGCGGGGGGGTCACAGATACGCAGTATTTT
TRBJ1-1	.	.	TRBV19	CASSSPRTHANTEAFF	TGTGCCAGTAGTTCGCCGCGGACACACGCGAACACTGAAGCTTTCTTT
TRBJ2-3	.	.	TRBV7-9	CASSLIEAADTQYF	TGTGCCAGCAGCTTAATCGAGGCCGCAGATACGCAGTATTTT
TRBJ2-7	few	TRBD1	TRBV4-1	CASSLVVGQGAYEQYF	TGCGCCAGCAGCCTTGTTGTGGGGCAGGGGGCCTACGAGCAGTACTTC
TRBJ2-2	.	.	TRBV5-6	CASSLGQGNTGELFF	TGTGCCAGCAGCTTGGGGCAGGGGAACACCGGGGAGCTGTTTTTT
TRBJ1-6	.	.	TRBV4-1	CASSQDRGGYNSPLHF	TGCGCCAGCAGCCAAGATAGAGGGGGCTATAATTCACCCCTCCACTTT
TRBJ1-5	.	.	TRBV6-5	CASSYSSGEGNQPQHF	TGTGCCAGCAGTTACTCCTCGGGGGAAGGCAATCAGCCCCAGCATTTT
TRBJ2-1	once	.	TRBV25-1	CASSEYNSPEQFF	TGTGCCAGCAGTGAATATAATAGTCCTGAGCAGTTCTTC
TRBJ1-2	.	TRBD1	TRBV7-6	CASGQGAQGYTF	TGTGCCAGCGGTCAGGGGGCGCAGGGCTACACCTTC
TRBJ1-2	once	TRBD1	TRBV7-9	CASSSTGRGYTF	TGTGCCAGCAGCTCGACAGGGCGGGGCTACACCTTC
TRBJ2-1	.	.	TRBV27	CASSFGRASNEQFF	TGTGCCAGCAGTTTCGGGCGGGCCAGCAATGAGCAGTTCTTC
TRBJ2-1	.	.	TRBV7-2	CASSSNSWTVYSYNEQFF	TGTGCCAGCAGCTCGAACTCCTGGACAGTCTATTCCTACAATGAGCAGTTCTTC
TRBJ2-1	.	TRBD2	TRBV19	CASSFRLAFNEQFF	TGTGCCAGTAGTTTTAGACTAGCGTTCAATGAGCAGTTCTTC
TRBJ2-1	.	.	TRBV11-2	CASSSSLRAYNEQFF	TGTGCCAGCAGCTCCTCACTGAGGGCCTACAATGAGCAGTTCTTC
TRBJ1-2	.	.	TRBV7-9	CAIADRGGYTF	TGTGCCATTGCGGATCGAGGAGGCTACACCTTC
TRBJ2-3	.	TRBD1	TRBV19	CASAGTGVPDTQYF	TGTGCCAGTGCCGGGACAGGGGTTCCAGATACGCAGTATTTT
TRBJ2-7	.	TRBD2	TRBV29-1	CSVEVRTSGYSLGSYEQYF	TGCAGCGTTGAAGTGAGGACTAGCGGGTATTCTTTAGGGTCCTACGAGCAGTACTTC
TRBJ1-1	few	.	TRBV5-4	CASSRSTGQAFF	TGTGCCAGCAGCCGGTCCACAGGCCAAGCTTTCTTT
TRBJ1-5	.	.	TRBV6-1	CASSHRAQPQHF	TGTGCCAGCAGCCACAGGGCTCAGCCCCAGCATTTT
TRBJ2-7	.	TRBD2	TRBV4-1	CASSQDPGTSGGEQYF	TGCGCCAGCAGCCAAGACCCGGGGACTAGCGGGGGCGAGCAGTACTTC
TRBJ1-5	.	.	TRBV4-1	CASSLQVYQPQHF	TGCGCCAGCAGCCTACAGGTTTATCAGCCCCAGCATTTT
TRBJ2-3	.	.	TRBV7-9	CASSPRRSEADTQYF	TGTGCCAGCAGCCCCCGTAGGTCTGAGGCAGATACGCAGTATTTT
TRBJ2-7	.	TRBD2	TRBV7-9	CASTLFRGGTEQYF	TGTGCCAGCACCTTATTCCGCGGGGGAACCGAGCAGTACTTC